A selection of T cell receptor beta chains follows, all from one sample in a study of blood T cell repertoires in COVID-19. Profiling relied on immunoSEQ multiplex PCR, and the TCRdb table lists in-frame clones only, not all of them. The sample lists approximately 220,000 clones; roughly 85% were seen once. The material sequenced was PBMCs or T cells enriched from blood (not recorded which). The receptors were sampled from a man aged 35 to 55 who had recovered from COVID-19. Both conserved end residues are part of each CDR3. D genes are given only for firm matches. Rows may omit the clone size; those that give it use once, few, many or a size class.

NA | TRBJ1-4 | TRBD1 | TRBV2 | CASSEALRGYAANEKLFF | TGTGCCAGCAGTGAAGCGCTCAGGGGGTACGCGGCTAATGAAAAACTGTTTTTT
NA | TRBJ2-7 | NA | TRBV4-3 | CASSQDRAYEQYF | TGCGCCAGCAGCCAAGACAGGGCCTACGAGCAGTACTTC
many | TRBJ2-3 | NA | TRBV2 | CASSEAEAADTQYF | TGTGCCAGCAGTGAAGCGGAGGCAGCAGATACGCAGTATTTT
once | TRBJ2-5 | NA | TRBV5-1 | CASSFRGAPRGETQYF | TGCGCCAGCAGCTTCAGGGGAGCTCCAAGGGGGGAGACCCAGTACTTC
NA | TRBJ2-7 | TRBD1 | TRBV12-3/TRBV12-4 | CASSSGQGLGQYF | TGTGCCAGCAGTTCGGGACAGGGATTAGGGCAGTACTTC
NA | TRBJ1-1 | NA | TRBV12-3/TRBV12-4 | CASREQGPTEAFF | TGTGCCAGCAGGGAACAGGGCCCCACTGAAGCTTTCTTT
NA | TRBJ2-1 | TRBD1 | TRBV28 | CASSLNRGLGEQFF | TGTGCCAGCAGTTTAAACAGGGGGCTCGGTGAGCAGTTCTTC
NA | TRBJ1-1 | NA | TRBV19 | CASTQTGLGTEAFF | TGTGCCAGTACCCAGACAGGACTGGGGACTGAAGCTTTCTTT
NA | TRBJ2-7 | TRBD2 | TRBV5-1 | CASSLGSGTYEQYF | TGCGCCAGCAGCTTGGGTAGCGGGACCTACGAGCAGTACTTC
NA | TRBJ2-2 | TRBD1 | TRBV28 | CASSFPGGTGELFF | TGTGCCAGCAGTTTTCCAGGGGGCACCGGGGAGCTGTTTTTT